This entry features one TCR beta chain sequence. The CDR3 spans 16 residues. V was clipped by 5 bases and J by 5 bases, with 21 bases between them. Germline CDR1 reads MNHEY; CDR2 reads SMNVEV (reference sequence). The data belong to a study of blood T cell repertoires in COVID-19. Overall study: Some COVID-19 samples were acute and others convalescent; all came from the United States, Italy and Spain. From T cells, B-cell-depleted T cells, or PBMCs came the material, which was cDNA or gDNA.

In the authors' methods: How many nucleated cells were present was estimated from reference gene primer amplification. Sequencing used immunoSEQ multiplex PCR; TCRdb keeps in-frame clones, though not all of them. Clone size and V and J calls were adopted from that table, with D and trimming inferred from the DNA. The table lists tens of thousands of clones, roughly 80% of them singletons. During active infection, Seattle patients enrolled and were then monitored through disease. V is TRBV27 and J is TRBJ2-5; D perhaps matches TRBD2 (6 bases). The receptor comes from a man in his 70s with COVID-19, enrolled during active disease. The specimen was peripheral blood. CDR3 protein: CASSRSAGTFRETQYF. The DNA of the CDR3 is TGTGCCAGCAGTCGGTCTGCAGGGACTTTCCGGGAGACCCAGTACTTC.